These 18 T cell receptor beta chains originate from one sample sequenced in a study of cytomegalovirus exposure and HLA in healthy donors. In the PCR, 60 Vbeta and 13 Jbeta primers were used. Produced via immunoSEQ multiplex PCR; TCRdb's table is partial and in-frame only. The repertoire includes around 40,000 clones, around 72% of them detected once, and 3% to 4% sits in the top ten. Sequences were obtained from PBMCs. The receptors derive from a woman aged 25 to 39 in good health and CMV-seronegative.

This clone was seen a handful of times. The V and J genes are TRBV5-1 and TRBJ1-4; TRBD1 might be the D (6 bases). Trimming took 2 bases from V and 10 from J, leaving 15 bases between them. CDR3 length: 14 amino acids. Germline values: CDR1 SGHRS, CDR2 YFSETQ. The CDR3 is CASSFGQSQGKLFF. The CDR3 DNA reads as TGCGCCAGCAGCTTCGGACAGAGTCAAGGAAAACTGTTTTTT.

CDR3: CASSILGGSTEAFF. The CDR3 DNA reads as TGTGCCAGCAGCATCCTGGGAGGTTCCACTGAAGCTTTCTTT. The chain joins TRBV5-4 to TRBJ1-1; unclear D gene. This CDR3 is 14 amino acids long. V was clipped by 4 bases and J by 4 bases, with 14 bases between them. CDR1 and CDR2 from the germline V gene are SGHNT and YYREEE (reference sequence).

The CDR3 spells CASSTGGIANTGELFF. The DNA of the CDR3 is TGTGCCAGCAGCACAGGGGGGATCGCGAACACCGGGGAGCTGTTTTTT. The chain has TRBV5-4 and TRBJ2-2, with 8 bases lining up with TRBD1. The CDR3 contains 16 residues. Germline V lookup: CDR1 SGHNT, CDR2 YYREEE (reference sequence). Trimming removed 4 bases from V and 0 bases from J; junction bases left unmatched: 5.

This sequence joins TRBV30 and TRBJ2-1; maybe TRBD2 (5 bases). CDR3 length: 15 amino acids. Germline V gene data show CDR1 as GTSNPN and CDR2 as SVGIG (reference sequence). Between the trimmed V and J ends, which lost 1 base and 0 bases, there was a span of 10 bases. The chain's CDR3 is CAWSAWERSYNEQFF. As DNA, the CDR3 is TGTGCCTGGAGTGCTTGGGAGCGCTCCTACAATGAGCAGTTCTTC.

This chain joins TRBV30 and TRBJ1-1; D is perhaps TRBD1 (6 bases). CDR1 GTSNPN and CDR2 SVGIG come from the germline V gene (reference sequence). This CDR3 region has 13 residues. V dropped 3 bases and J dropped 1 base, with 9 bases sitting between them. The CDR3 sequence is CAWSPGANTEAFF. CDR3 bases: TGTGCCTGGAGCCCAGGGGCGAACACTGAAGCTTTCTTT.

The CDR3: CSVPSGTGGDLHEQYF. The DNA of the CDR3 is TGCAGCGTTCCCTCCGGGACAGGGGGCGACTTGCACGAGCAGTACTTC. The rearrangement links TRBV29-1 to TRBJ2-7, with 12 bases aligning to TRBD1. This CDR3 comprises 16 residues. Germline V CDR1 and CDR2: SQVTM, ANQGSEA. With V trimmed by 5 bases and J by 5 bases, 13 bases remained unmatched.

The chain uses TRBV2 and TRBJ1-1, with 7 bases fitting TRBD1. Germline trimming cut 2 bases from V and 2 bases from J; bases unmatched to any gene: 5. The CDR3 runs to 15 residues. Germline values: CDR1 SNHLY, CDR2 FYNNEI. The chain's CDR3 is CASSELQGLNTEAFF. CDR3 coding DNA: TGTGCCAGCAGTGAACTACAGGGGTTAAACACTGAAGCTTTCTTT.

V gene TRBV6-5 combines with J gene TRBJ1-2, with unresolved D. Deletions cut 8 bases from V and 0 bases from J, with 10 bases between. The CDR3 has 13 amino acids. CDR1 and CDR2 from the germline V gene are MNHEY and SVGAGI. The CDR3 bases are TGTGCCAGCCGCCGGGTGTCTAACTATGGCTACACCTTC. It is translated as CASRRVSNYGYTF.

In DNA form, the CDR3 reads TGTGCCAGCAGTACTAGCGGGGTCTTTTCAGAGACCCAGTACTTC. It is translated as CASSTSGVFSETQYF. V is TRBV6-1 and J is TRBJ2-5, with 10 bases identical to TRBD2. Germline CDR1 reads MNHNS; CDR2 reads SASEGT. Trimming removed 5 bases from V and 4 bases from J; junction bases left unmatched: 7. The CDR3 extends over 15 amino acids.

V usage is TRBV9 and J usage is TRBJ1-4, with a weak D call TRBD1 (5 bases). Germline-derived CDR1 and CDR2 are SGDLS and YYNGEE. CDR3 length equals 15 residues. The germline V and J ends were trimmed by 0 bases and 7 bases, with 13 bases remaining between them. This chain's CDR3 is CASSVAGDWGEKLFF. CDR3 coding DNA: TGTGCCAGCAGCGTAGCGGGGGACTGGGGTGAAAAACTGTTTTTT.

Details on this clone: A read error may produce the germline difference seen at one junction end. The V gene is TRBV6-7, the J gene TRBJ2-7; 8 bases line up with TRBD1. TRBV6-7 is treated as an ORF (open reading frame) with a function not yet certain. The CDR3 has 13 amino acids. The CDR3 spells CASSYPKDRAVGF. The DNA of the CDR3 is TGTGCCAGCAGTTACCCAAAGGACAGGGCAGTAGGCTTC.

This chain links TRBV18 with TRBJ1-5, with 7 bases aligning to TRBD1. The CDR3 has 14 amino acids. Germline V gives CDR1 KGHSH, CDR2 LQKENI. With 3 bases clipped from V and 4 bases from J, the junction kept 3 bases outside the gene matches. The CDR3 sequence: CASSPEDRNQPQHF. The CDR3 nucleotides read TGTGCCAGCTCACCGGAGGACAGGAATCAGCCCCAGCATTTT.

V and J are TRBV11-2 and TRBJ1-1; TRBD1 aligns across 9 bases. The J segment lost 3 bases and the V segment lost 3 bases, leaving 11 bases of the junction unmatched. The germline CDR1 and CDR2 sequences are SGHAT and FQNNGV. The CDR3 runs 17 residues. The DNA of the CDR3 is TGTGCCAGCAGCTTGACAGGGGGGACCTGGCTGGACACTGAAGCTTTCTTT. Protein product: CASSLTGGTWLDTEAFF.

The table lists this clone with a count of one. The rearrangement uses TRBV19 and TRBJ1-6, with no clear D. From germline, CDR1 is LNHDA and CDR2 SQIVND (reference sequence). The CDR3 sequence is 15 residues long. V lost 11 bases, J lost 0 bases, and 14 bases lay in between. The DNA for the CDR3 is TGTGCCCACGAGACCGAGGACTCCTATAATTCACCCCTCCACTTT. It yields the protein CAHETEDSYNSPLHF.

The chain is built from TRBV6-1 and TRBJ2-7; perhaps TRBD1 as D (6 bases). This CDR3 comprises 14 residues. Trimming shortened V by 1 base and J by 5 bases, and 12 bases separated the two germline ends. Germline lookup yields CDR1 MNHNS and CDR2 SASEGT. CDR3 loop: CASSEGAGANEQYF. CDR3 bases: TGTGCCAGCAGTGAAGGGGCAGGGGCCAACGAGCAGTACTTC.

This clone has only one observation. This chain connects TRBV2 to TRBJ1-2; 7 nucleotides match TRBD1. After removal of 3 bases from V and 8 bases from J, the junction contained 6 bases not matched to a gene. CDR1 is SNHLY and CDR2 is FYNNEI in the germline V gene. The CDR3 runs to 13 residues. The CDR3 nucleotides read TGTGCCAGCAGTGATCTACAGGGGCAAGGCTACACCTTC. This translates into CASSDLQGQGYTF.

V usage is TRBV5-1 and J usage is TRBJ1-1; the D gene is possibly TRBD1 (5 bases). Trimming stripped 0 bases from V and 4 bases from J, with 10 bases between. Germline CDR1 SGHRS, CDR2 YFSETQ. The CDR3 covers 14 residues. CDR3 residues: CASSLGGSATEAFF. The CDR3 coding sequence is TGCGCCAGCAGCTTGGGGGGCTCGGCCACTGAAGCTTTCTTT.

J is TRBJ2-7 and V is TRBV4-2, with D hard to call. The CDR3 totals 13 residues. The germline V and J ends were trimmed by 0 bases and 5 bases, with 8 bases remaining between them. The germline V gene encodes CDR1 LGHNA and CDR2 YNFKEQ. Here the CDR3 reads CASSQDAPDEQYF. The CDR3 DNA reads TGTGCCAGCAGCCAAGATGCGCCGGACGAGCAGTACTTC.